These 20 T cell receptor beta chains were all obtained from the same sample, sequenced in a study of cytomegalovirus exposure and HLA in healthy donors (dated by TCRdb to the late 2010s). Library preparation employed the immunoSEQ multiplex PCR assay. The multiplex PCR relied on a mix of 60 forward primers for TCR Vbeta segments and 13 reverse primers for TCR Jbeta segments. TCRdb took this table from immuneACCESS and kept in-frame rearrangements with V and J called. Such tables lack part of the clones; where checked against another copy, unresolved V genes explain under half of the gap, and the rest is unexplained. The sample yields approximately 140,000 clones; about three quarters were counted once. Roughly an eighth of the sample is taken by the ten largest. The sample consisted of PBMCs. The source of these receptors is a human donor in good health.

This chain's CDR3 is CASTTGRNSPLHF. CDR3 in DNA: TGTGCCAGCACCACAGGAAGGAATTCACCCCTCCACTTT. This chain connects TRBV7-9 to TRBJ1-6; D is perhaps TRBD1 (5 bases). CDR3 length equals 13 residues. Trimming cost V 7 bases and J 7 bases, with 11 bases left between them. CDR1 is SEHNR and CDR2 is FQNEAQ in the germline V gene (reference sequence).

This rearrangement joins TRBV7-9 to TRBJ1-2; 12 bases are shared with TRBD1. CDR1 is SEHNR and CDR2 is FQNEAQ in the germline V gene (reference sequence). CDR3 length: 15 amino acids. The trim removed 4 bases at V and 6 bases at J, leaving 6 bases unmatched. The CDR3 sequence: CASSSGTGGGDGYTF. Written as DNA, the CDR3 is TGTGCCAGCAGCTCTGGGACAGGGGGCGGCGATGGCTACACCTTC.

The gene calls are TRBV27 and TRBJ2-1; D remains ambiguous. V gave up 2 bases and J gave up 10 bases, with 12 bases separating them. The CDR3 extends over 13 amino acids. Germline V lookup: CDR1 MNHEY, CDR2 SMNVEV (reference sequence). DNA of the CDR3: TGTGCCAGCAGTTTAAATAGAATCGAGGAGCAGTTCTTC. This translates into CASSLNRIEEQFF.

The genes are TRBV7-9 and TRBJ2-7; 9 nucleotides agree with TRBD1. The CDR3 loop spans 15 amino acids. V shed 5 bases and J 1 base; nucleotides not matched to a gene: 6. The germline gives CDR1 SEHNR, CDR2 FQNEAQ (reference sequence). The CDR3 loop reads CASSPLQGASYEQYF. The CDR3 DNA follows: TGTGCCAGCAGCCCCCTACAGGGGGCATCCTACGAGCAGTACTTC.

The chain has TRBV11-1 and TRBJ2-7; D is unclear. The CDR3 has 13 amino acids. From germline, CDR1 is SGHAT and CDR2 FQDESV (reference sequence). With 5 bases removed from V and 4 bases from J, the gap between germline ends came to 12 bases. The CDR3 here is CASSPTGTYEQYF. The CDR3 nucleotides read TGTGCCAGCAGCCCTACTGGTACTTACGAGCAGTACTTC. The full variable domain, its missing parts supplied by reference TRBV11-1 and TRBJ2-7, is EAEVAQSPRYKITEKSQAVAFWCDPISGHATLYWYRQILGQGPELLVQFQDESVVDDSQLPKDRFSAERLKGVDSTLKIQPAELGDSAMYLCASSPTGTYEQYFGPGTRLTVT.

The V call is TRBV18, the J call TRBJ2-1; D is possibly TRBD1 (5 bases). Trimming took 2 bases from V and 3 from J, leaving 8 bases between them. CDR1 is KGHSH and CDR2 is LQKENI in the germline V gene. This CDR3 contains 14 residues. CDR3 residues: CASSPTQGYNEQFF. Here the CDR3 DNA reads TGTGCCAGCTCACCAACTCAGGGCTACAATGAGCAGTTCTTC.

The V and J genes are TRBV5-1 and TRBJ2-6, with a possible D match to TRBD2 (5 bases). V dropped 0 bases and J dropped 1 base, with 8 bases sitting between them. CDR3 length: 16 residues. The germline CDR1 and CDR2 sequences are SGHRS and YFSETQ. CDR3 sequence reads: CASSLGRTSGANVLTF. CDR3 coding DNA: TGCGCCAGCAGCTTGGGGAGGACTTCTGGGGCCAACGTCCTGACTTTC.

The rearrangement uses TRBV5-1 and TRBJ2-1; TRBD2 matches 15 bases. The length of the CDR3 is 18 residues. Germline V gene sequence: CDR1 SGHRS, CDR2 YFSETQ. The trim removed 3 bases at V and 0 bases at J, leaving 4 bases unmatched. DNA of the CDR3: TGCGCCAGCAGCTCTGGACTAGCGGGAGGGCGCTCCTACAATGAGCAGTTCTTC. Amino acid sequence: CASSSGLAGGRSYNEQFF.

This sequence joins TRBV7-8 and TRBJ2-7, with D tentatively TRBD2 (6 bases). Trimming took 5 bases from V and 6 from J, leaving 23 bases between them. The germline CDR1 and CDR2 sequences are SGHVS and FQNEAQ. This CDR3 comprises 16 residues. This CDR3 reads CASSPPTSSFASEQYF. CDR3 nucleotide sequence: TGTGCCAGCAGCCCCCCGACTAGTTCCTTCGCGAGCGAGCAGTACTTC.

The chain links TRBV20-1 to TRBJ2-7; TRBD1 agrees at 8 bases. The trim removed 6 bases at V and 8 bases at J, leaving 3 bases unmatched. The length of the CDR3 is 10 residues. CDR1 DFQATT and CDR2 SNEGSKA come from the germline V gene (reference sequence). In DNA, the CDR3 is TGCAGTGCGGACAGGGAACAGCAGTACTTC. It encodes CSADREQQYF.

V gene TRBV7-9 combines with J gene TRBJ2-3, with 7 bases lining up with TRBD2. The V gene's germline CDR1 is SEHNR and CDR2 FQNEAQ (reference sequence). Trimming removed 5 bases from V and 0 bases from J; junction bases left unmatched: 8. CDR3 length: 16 amino acids. DNA of the CDR3: TGTGCCAGCAGCCGGCAGGGAGGGGTTAGCACAGATACGCAGTATTTT. This encodes CASSRQGGVSTDTQYF.

V usage is TRBV6-6 and J usage is TRBJ1-6; D may be TRBD1 (5 bases). Trimming left V 0 bases short and J 5 bases short, with 8 bases between. This CDR3 is 15 amino acids long. Germline assignment: CDR1 MNHNY and CDR2 SVGAGI (reference sequence). CDR3 DNA sequence: TGTGCCAGCAGTTACTCGGGGCAGAATAATTCACCCCTCCACTTT. It yields the protein CASSYSGQNNSPLHF.

V usage is TRBV6-5 and J usage is TRBJ2-7, with 11 bases that match TRBD2. This CDR3 is 15 amino acids long. Germline V gene data show CDR1 as MNHEY and CDR2 as SVGAGI. V lost 6 bases, J lost 0 bases, and 4 bases stayed unmatched. In nucleotides, the CDR3 is TGTGCCAGCAGGGGGACTAGCGGTCTCTCCTACGAGCAGTACTTC. Residues: CASRGTSGLSYEQYF.

This chain links TRBV25-1 with TRBJ2-1; D unresolved. Trimming left V 7 bases short and J 4 bases short, with 8 bases between. CDR1 and CDR2 from the germline V gene are MGHDK and SYGVNS. This CDR3 spans 12 amino acids. The CDR3 DNA reads as TGTGCCAGCAACCCCGAGTACAATGAGCAGTTCTTC. It yields the protein CASNPEYNEQFF.

This clone occurred a few times. V gene TRBV7-3 combines with J gene TRBJ2-7; 9 nucleotides align to TRBD1. Germline-derived CDR1 and CDR2 are SGHTA and FQGTGA. CDR3 length: 14 residues. After removal of 5 bases from V and 5 bases from J, the junction contained 7 bases not matched to a gene. Here the CDR3 reads CASSHRDRENEQYF. Here the CDR3 DNA reads TGTGCCAGCAGCCACCGGGACAGGGAGAACGAGCAGTACTTC.

This chain uses TRBV6-1 with TRBJ1-6; D is uncertain. Germline loops: CDR1 MNHNS, CDR2 SASEGT. V lost 1 base to trimming and J lost 9 bases, with 4 bases between them. CDR3 size: 12 residues. The CDR3 region is CASSEDLSPLHF. The CDR3 region has the DNA TGTGCCAGCAGTGAAGATCTTTCACCCCTCCACTTT.

The count of this clone is one. This chain uses TRBV18 with TRBJ2-3; 8 positions match TRBD2. CDR3 length: 13 residues. The V and J ends lost 6 bases and 5 bases, in that order; junction bases with no gene match: 4. The germline gives CDR1 KGHSH, CDR2 LQKENI. The CDR3 bases are TGTGCCAGCTCGAGCGGGGGTGGAGATACGCAGTATTTT. This sequence encodes CASSSGGGDTQYF.

The chain links TRBV27 to TRBJ2-7, with TRBD1 matching over 7 bases. The CDR3 is 14 amino acids. Unmatched junction bases numbered 10, after V lost 4 bases and J lost 7 bases. Germline V CDR1 and CDR2: MNHEY, SMNVEV (reference sequence). The DNA of the CDR3 is TGTGCCAGCAGTTCTCTGACAGGGTCGTGGGAGCAGTACTTC. It is translated as CASSSLTGSWEQYF.

CDR3 DNA sequence: TGCAGTGCTGGGCTCGGGCAGTACTTC. Amino acid sequence: CSAGLGQYF. This sequence joins TRBV20-1 and TRBJ2-7; D uncertain. From germline, CDR1 is DFQATT and CDR2 SNEGSKA (reference sequence). V was clipped by 5 bases and J by 9 bases, with 8 bases between them. The length of the CDR3 is 9 residues.

A single count supports this clone. The chain joins TRBV5-1 to TRBJ1-5; tentatively, D is TRBD1 (6 bases). CDR3 length: 15 residues. Germline V gene data show CDR1 as SGHRS and CDR2 as YFSETQ. V lost 0 bases to trimming and J lost 0 bases, with 7 bases between them. CDR3 DNA: TGCGCCAGCAGCTTGGAGGGGGATAGCAATCAGCCCCAGCATTTT. It is translated as CASSLEGDSNQPQHF.